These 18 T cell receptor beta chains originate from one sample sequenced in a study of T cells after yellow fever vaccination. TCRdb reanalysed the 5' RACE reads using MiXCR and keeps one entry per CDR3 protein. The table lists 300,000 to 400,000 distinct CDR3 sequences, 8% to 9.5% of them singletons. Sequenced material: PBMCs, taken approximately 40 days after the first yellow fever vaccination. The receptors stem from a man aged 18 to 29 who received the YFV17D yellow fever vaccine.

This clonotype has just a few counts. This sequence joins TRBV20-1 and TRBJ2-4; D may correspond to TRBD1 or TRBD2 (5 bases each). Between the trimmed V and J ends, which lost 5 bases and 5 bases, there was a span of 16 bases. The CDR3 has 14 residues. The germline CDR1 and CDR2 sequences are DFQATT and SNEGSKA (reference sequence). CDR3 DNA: TGCAGTGCTCGGCCCGCCGGGGACCAAAACATTCAGTACTTC. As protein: CSARPAGDQNIQYF.

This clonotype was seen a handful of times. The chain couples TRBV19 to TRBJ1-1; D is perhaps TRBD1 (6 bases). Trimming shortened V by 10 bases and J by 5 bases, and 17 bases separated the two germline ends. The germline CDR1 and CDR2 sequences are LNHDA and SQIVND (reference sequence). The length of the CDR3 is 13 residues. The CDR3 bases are TGTGCCACCCAACAGGGAAGAGTAACTGAAGCTTTCTTT. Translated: CATQQGRVTEAFF.

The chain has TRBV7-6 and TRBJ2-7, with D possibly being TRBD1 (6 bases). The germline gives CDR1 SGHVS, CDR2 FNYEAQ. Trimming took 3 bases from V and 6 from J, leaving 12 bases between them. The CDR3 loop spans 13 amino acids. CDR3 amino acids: CASSFSDRGEQYF. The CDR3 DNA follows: TGTGCCAGCAGCTTCTCGGACAGAGGCGAGCAGTACTTC.

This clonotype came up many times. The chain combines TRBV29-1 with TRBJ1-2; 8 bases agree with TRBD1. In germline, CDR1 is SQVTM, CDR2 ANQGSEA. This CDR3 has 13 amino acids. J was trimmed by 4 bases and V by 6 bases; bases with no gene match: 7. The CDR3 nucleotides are TGCAGCGTAGGGACAGGAGTAGTCTATGGCTACACCTTC. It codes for CSVGTGVVYGYTF.

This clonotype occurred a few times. CDR3 sequence: CASSQGRRTGELFF. The CDR3 coding sequence is TGCGCCAGCAGCCAGGGGAGGAGGACCGGGGAGCTGTTTTTT. The chain recombines TRBV4-3 with TRBJ2-2; the D gene is possibly TRBD2 (6 bases). Trimming took 3 bases from V and 5 from J, leaving 10 bases between them. CDR3 length: 14 residues. Germline-derived CDR1 and CDR2 are LGHNA and YSLEER.

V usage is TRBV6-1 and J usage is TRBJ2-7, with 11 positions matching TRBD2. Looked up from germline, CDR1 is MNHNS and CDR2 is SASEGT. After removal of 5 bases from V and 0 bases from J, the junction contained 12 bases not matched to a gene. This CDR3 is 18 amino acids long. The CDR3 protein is CASSPNLAGGRSSYEQYF. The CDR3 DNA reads TGTGCCAGCAGTCCTAACCTAGCGGGGGGTCGTAGCTCCTACGAGCAGTACTTC.

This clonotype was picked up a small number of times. This CDR3 reads CAISPGTELYGYTF. The CDR3 DNA reads as TGTGCCATCAGTCCCGGGACAGAACTCTATGGCTACACCTTC. The rearrangement links TRBV10-3 to TRBJ1-2; 7 nucleotides agree with TRBD1. There are 14 residues in the CDR3. CDR1 and CDR2 from the germline V gene are ENHRY and SYGVKD. V was pared by 5 bases and J by 4 bases, with 7 bases of the junction left unmatched.

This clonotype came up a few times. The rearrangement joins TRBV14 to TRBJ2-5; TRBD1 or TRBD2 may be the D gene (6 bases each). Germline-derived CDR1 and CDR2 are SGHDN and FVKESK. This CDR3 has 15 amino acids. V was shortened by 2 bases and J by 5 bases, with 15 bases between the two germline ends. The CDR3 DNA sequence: TGTGCCAGCAGCCAACACGCAGGGGCGGGGGAGACCCAGTACTTC. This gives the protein CASSQHAGAGETQYF.

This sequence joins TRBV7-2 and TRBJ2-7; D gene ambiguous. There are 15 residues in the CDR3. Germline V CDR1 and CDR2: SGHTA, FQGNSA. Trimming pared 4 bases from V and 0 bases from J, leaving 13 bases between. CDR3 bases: TGTGCCAGCAGCTCCCTCGGCAGGTCCTCCTACGAGCAGTACTTC. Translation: CASSSLGRSSYEQYF. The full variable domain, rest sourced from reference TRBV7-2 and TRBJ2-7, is GAGVSQSPSNKVTEKGKDVELRCDPISGHTALYWYRQSLGQGLEFLIYFQGNSAPDKSGLPSDRFSAERTGGSVSTLTIQRTQQEDSAVYLCASSSLGRSSYEQYFGPGTRLTVT.

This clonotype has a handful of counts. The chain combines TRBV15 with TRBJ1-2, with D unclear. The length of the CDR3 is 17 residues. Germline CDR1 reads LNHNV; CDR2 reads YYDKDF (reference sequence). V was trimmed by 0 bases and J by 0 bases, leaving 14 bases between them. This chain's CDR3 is CATSRDLTQLANYGYTF. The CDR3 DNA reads TGTGCCACCAGCAGAGATCTAACCCAGCTCGCTAACTATGGCTACACCTTC.

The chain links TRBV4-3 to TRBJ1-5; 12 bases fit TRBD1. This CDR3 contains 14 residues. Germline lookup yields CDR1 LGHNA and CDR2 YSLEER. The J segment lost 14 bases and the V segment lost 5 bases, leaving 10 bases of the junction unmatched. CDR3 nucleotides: TGCGCCAGCAGCGCCGGGACAGGGGGCGAAAAGAAGCATTTT. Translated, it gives CASSAGTGGEKKHF.

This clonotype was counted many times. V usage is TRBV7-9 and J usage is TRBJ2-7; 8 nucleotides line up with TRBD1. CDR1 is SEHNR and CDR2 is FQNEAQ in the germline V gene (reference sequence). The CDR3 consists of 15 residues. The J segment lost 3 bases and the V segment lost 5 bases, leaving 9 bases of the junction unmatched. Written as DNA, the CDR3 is TGTGCCAGCAGCCCTCGACAGGGGATCGTCTACGAGCAGTACTTC. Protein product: CASSPRQGIVYEQYF.

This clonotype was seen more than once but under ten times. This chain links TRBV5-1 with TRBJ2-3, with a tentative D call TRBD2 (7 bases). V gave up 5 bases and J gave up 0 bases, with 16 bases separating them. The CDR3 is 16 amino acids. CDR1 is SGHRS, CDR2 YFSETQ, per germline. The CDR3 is CASSNRGGASTDTQYF. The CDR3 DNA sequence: TGCGCCAGCAGTAATCGAGGGGGGGCAAGCACAGATACGCAGTATTTT.

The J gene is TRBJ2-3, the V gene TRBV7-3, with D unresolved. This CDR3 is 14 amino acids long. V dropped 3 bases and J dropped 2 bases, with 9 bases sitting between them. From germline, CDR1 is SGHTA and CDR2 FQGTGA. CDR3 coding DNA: TGTGCCAGCAGCTTCAGCGCGTACACAGATACGCAGTATTTT. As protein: CASSFSAYTDTQYF.

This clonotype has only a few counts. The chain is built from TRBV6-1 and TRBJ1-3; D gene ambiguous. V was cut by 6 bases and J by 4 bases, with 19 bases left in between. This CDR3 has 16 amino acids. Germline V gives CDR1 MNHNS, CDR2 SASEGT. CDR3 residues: CASRSRRIRSGNTIYF. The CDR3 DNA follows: TGTGCCAGCAGATCCCGACGGATTCGGTCCGGAAACACCATATATTTT.

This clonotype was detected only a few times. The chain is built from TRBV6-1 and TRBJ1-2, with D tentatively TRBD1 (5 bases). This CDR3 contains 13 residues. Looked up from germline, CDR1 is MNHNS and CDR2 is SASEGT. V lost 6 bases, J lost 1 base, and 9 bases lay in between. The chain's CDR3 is CASRSGFNYGYTF. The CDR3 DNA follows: TGTGCCAGCAGATCAGGGTTTAACTATGGCTACACCTTC.

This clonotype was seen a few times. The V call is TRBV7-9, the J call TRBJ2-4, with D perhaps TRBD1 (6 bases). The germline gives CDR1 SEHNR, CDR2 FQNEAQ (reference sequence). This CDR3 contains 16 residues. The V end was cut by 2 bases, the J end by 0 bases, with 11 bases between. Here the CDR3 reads CASSLPTGIAKNIQYF. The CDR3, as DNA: TGTGCCAGCAGCTTACCTACAGGGATAGCCAAAAACATTCAGTACTTC.

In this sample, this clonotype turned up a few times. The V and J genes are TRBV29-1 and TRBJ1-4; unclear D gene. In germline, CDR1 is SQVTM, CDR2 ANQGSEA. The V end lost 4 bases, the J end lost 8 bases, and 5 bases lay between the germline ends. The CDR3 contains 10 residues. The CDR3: CSVGEEKLFF. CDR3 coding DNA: TGCAGCGTTGGGGAGGAAAAACTGTTTTTT. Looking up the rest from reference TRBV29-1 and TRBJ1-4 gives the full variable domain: SAVISQKPSRDICQRGTSLTIQCQVDSQVTMMFWYRQQPGQSLTLIATANQGSEATYESGFVIDKFPISRPNLTFSTLTVSNMSPEDSSIYLCSVGEEKLFFGSGTQLSVL.